The rows below give T cell receptor beta chains drawn from one sample of a study of shared clonotypes between healthy human individuals. Clones were sequenced by immunoSEQ multiplex PCR, and TCRdb holds only the in-frame ones, with some missing. Here the sample spans millions of clones, more than 85% being singletons. Sequencing was done on a sample of naive CD4+ T cells from PBMCs. Receptors were obtained from a man aged 18 to 29 in good health. Some clones in this sample may be carry-over from other donors' samples. The CDR3 runs from the conserved cysteine through the conserved F or W. The D gene is left open where the match is weak. Expanded clones are given a class, and other clones once, few, many or no size at all.

TRBD2	NA	TRBV5-4	15	TRBJ2-1	TGTGCCAGCAGCTGGGGGACTAGCGGCTACAATGAGCAGTTCTTC	CASSWGTSGYNEQFF
TRBD1	NA	TRBV5-1	15	TRBJ2-7	TGCGCCAGCAGCACGAGGGACAGCAGCTCCTACGAGCAGTACTTC	CASSTRDSSSYEQYF
NA	NA	TRBV15	12	TRBJ2-1	TGTGCCACCAGCAGTAATAGTAATGAGCAGTTCTTC	CATSSNSNEQFF
NA	NA	TRBV5-1	13	TRBJ2-3	TGCGCCAGCAGCTTGATCCCCACAGATACGCAGTATTTT	CASSLIPTDTQYF
NA	NA	TRBV28	13	TRBJ2-7	TGTGCCAGCATGACGCCCGGGGCCTACGAGCAGTACTTC	CASMTPGAYEQYF
NA	once	TRBV28	14	TRBJ2-7	TGTGCCAGCAGGCGTAGCGAGGGGATCTACGAGCAGTACTTC	CASRRSEGIYEQYF
NA	NA	TRBV2	14	TRBJ1-6	TGTGCCAGCAGTTTAGGGAAGATGGGTTCACCCCTCCACTTT	CASSLGKMGSPLHF
NA	NA	TRBV28	15	TRBJ1-4	TGTGCCAGCAGTTTAGGTGGGGGCTCGAATGAAAAACTGTTTTTT	CASSLGGGSNEKLFF
TRBD2	NA	TRBV7-9	17	TRBJ2-3	TGTGCCAGCAGCGCTCTAACTAGCGGGGTTAGCACAGATACGCAGTATTTT	CASSALTSGVSTDTQYF
TRBD2	NA	TRBV7-9	13	TRBJ2-1	TGTGCCAGCAGCTTAGCAAGCGGGGGAAGAAAGTTCTTC	CASSLASGGRKFF
NA	NA	TRBV27	15	TRBJ2-7	TGTGCCAGCAGTTTCGCTGGGGAGCGCTTGTACGAGCAGTACTTC	CASSFAGERLYEQYF
NA	NA	TRBV9	15	TRBJ2-5	TGTGCCAGCAGCGTAGGAAAAGGGCCGGGGGAGACCCAGTACTTC	CASSVGKGPGETQYF
NA	NA	TRBV19	15	TRBJ1-1	TGTGCCAGTGTGAACAGGCCGAGAAGGAACACTGAAGCTTTCTTT	CASVNRPRRNTEAFF
TRBD1	NA	TRBV27	15	TRBJ1-4	TGTGCCAGCAGTATTCGGACAGGGATGAATGAAAAACTGTTTTTT	CASSIRTGMNEKLFF
TRBD2	NA	TRBV18	15	TRBJ2-5	TGTGCCAGCACTGAGACTAGCGGGGTTCAAGAGACCCAGTACTTC	CASTETSGVQETQYF
TRBD1	NA	TRBV28	17	TRBJ1-5	TGTGCCAGCAGTCAGGGGGACAGGGGATATAGCAATCAGCCCCAGCATTTT	CASSQGDRGYSNQPQHF
NA	NA	TRBV6-4	15	TRBJ1-4	TGTGCCAGCAGTGTGGATCCGGGGTCTAATGAAAAACTGTTTTTT	CASSVDPGSNEKLFF
TRBD1	NA	TRBV4-3	17	TRBJ2-7	TGCGCCAGCAGCCTCCTCGGGACAGGGGTTAGCTCCTACGAGCAGTACTTC	CASSLLGTGVSSYEQYF
NA	NA	TRBV6-5	14	TRBJ2-7	TGTGCCAGCAGTTACTCGTTCGGGGTCTACGAGCAGTACTTC	CASSYSFGVYEQYF
NA	NA	TRBV5-4	13	TRBJ2-7	TGTGCCAGCAGTACAGGGAGCTCCTACGAGCAGTACTTC	CASSTGSSYEQYF
NA	NA	TRBV7-2	17	TRBJ2-1	TGTGCCAGCAGCCTCGCCTCCCGTCCAAGCTCCTACAATGAGCAGTTCTTC	CASSLASRPSSYNEQFF
TRBD1	NA	TRBV19	17	TRBJ2-2	TGTGCCAGTAGTATCCCACTGACAGGGGGCGCCGCCGGGGAGCTGTTTTTT	CASSIPLTGGAAGELFF
NA	NA	TRBV5-1	15	TRBJ2-6	TGCGCCAGCAGCGAGGACCCCTCTGGGGCCAACGTCCTGACTTTC	CASSEDPSGANVLTF
NA	NA	TRBV27	15	TRBJ1-5	TGTGCCAGCACCCTATCCCCGGACGAAGATCAGCCCCAGCATTTT	CASTLSPDEDQPQHF
TRBD1	NA	TRBV7-9	16	TRBJ1-5	TGTGCCAGCAGCTCGCAACAGGGGCCCTCGAGGCAGCCCCAGCATTTT	CASSSQQGPSRQPQHF
NA	NA	TRBV2	18	TRBJ1-2	TGTGCCAGCCATACCTATTGGACCGAGAAGGAGACTAACTATGGCTACACCTTC	CASHTYWTEKETNYGYTF
TRBD1	NA	TRBV15	14	TRBJ2-5	TGTGCCACCAGCAAGGACAGGGGAAAGGAGACCCAGTACTTC	CATSKDRGKETQYF
NA	NA	TRBV9	15	TRBJ1-4	TGTGCCAGCAGCGTAAGGGACTTTGCGGGTGAAAAACTGTTTTTT	CASSVRDFAGEKLFF
NA	NA	TRBV30	14	TRBJ1-5	TGTGCCTGGAGTGTAGGTTCAGGCTATCAGCCCCAGCATTTT	CAWSVGSGYQPQHF
NA	NA	TRBV6-6	15	TRBJ1-5	TGTGCCAGCAGTTACGACAGCAATCGCAATCAGCCCCAGCATTTT	CASSYDSNRNQPQHF
NA	NA	TRBV4-2	16	TRBJ1-5	TGTGCCAGCAGCCAAGGAGGGGACTATAGCAATCAGCCCCAGCATTTT	CASSQGGDYSNQPQHF
NA	NA	TRBV28	15	TRBJ2-3	TGTGCCAGCAGTTGGCCTTCTTCGAGCACAGATACGCAGTATTTT	CASSWPSSSTDTQYF
NA	NA	TRBV27	16	TRBJ2-1	TGTGCCAGCAGTACACCTGCCGCGGGCTCCTACAATGAGCAGTTCTTC	CASSTPAAGSYNEQFF
TRBD1	NA	TRBV11-3	13	TRBJ2-1	TGTGCCAGCAGCCTCGGACAGGAAGGAGAGCAGTTCTTC	CASSLGQEGEQFF
NA	NA	TRBV5-1	13	TRBJ1-1	TGCGCCAGCAGCTTGGCCCCGGAATTGTATGCTTTCTTT	CASSLAPELYAFF
NA	NA	TRBV10-3	13	TRBJ1-5	TGTGCCATCAGTGGCTCCTACGGCTGGCCCCAGCATTTT	CAISGSYGWPQHF
NA	NA	TRBV18	14	TRBJ2-7	TGTGCCAGCTCGCCAGGGAAAAGGTCCTACGAGCAGTACTTC	CASSPGKRSYEQYF
TRBD1	NA	TRBV15	16	TRBJ1-1	TGTGCCACCAGCAGAAATCCGGGACAGTTCAACACTGAAGCTTTCTTT	CATSRNPGQFNTEAFF
NA	NA	TRBV15	15	TRBJ1-1	TGTGCCACCAGCAGAGATCTGCGAGAGGGGGGTGCAGCTTTCTTT	CATSRDLREGGAAFF